These 16 T cell receptor beta chains were all obtained from the same sample, sequenced in a study of blood T cell repertoires in COVID-19 (dated by TCRdb to about 2020). The library was built by means of the immunoSEQ multiplex PCR assay. TCRdb limited this immuneACCESS table to in-frame rearrangements with V and J called. A share of clones is missing; checked studies link under half to unresolved V genes, and the rest is unexplained. Within this sample are tens of thousands of clones, with approximately 85% of them counted one time only. Of the sample, roughly 14% is held by the ten largest clones. Sequencing was done on a sample of peripheral blood. The receptors derive from a human donor in a cohort sampled during active COVID-19. The donor label of this sample is uncertain.

DNA for the CDR3: TGTGCCAGCAGTCCGGCCGGGACAGGGTACCACGAGCAGTACTTC. Its protein is CASSPAGTGYHEQYF. This chain uses TRBV27 with TRBJ2-7; 9 bases are shared with TRBD1. This CDR3 has 15 amino acids. CDR1 and CDR2 from the germline V gene are MNHEY and SMNVEV (reference sequence). V lost 5 bases to trimming and J lost 5 bases; unmatched junction nucleotides: 10.

The chain joins TRBV19 to TRBJ1-1; TRBD1 matches at 8 bases. The CDR3 is made up of 13 amino acids. Germline assignment: CDR1 LNHDA and CDR2 SQIVND (reference sequence). After removal of 5 bases from V and 10 bases from J, the junction contained 9 bases not matched to a gene. The CDR3 DNA reads as TGTGCCAGTAGTCTGCAGGGGGCTCGGGGAGCTTTCTTT. Translated: CASSLQGARGAFF.

J is TRBJ2-2 and V is TRBV2, with 7 bases matching TRBD1. This CDR3 contains 16 residues. Germline lookup yields CDR1 SNHLY and CDR2 FYNNEI. V shed 6 bases, J shed 5 bases, and the junction held 12 bases outside the gene matches. Here the CDR3 DNA reads TGTGCCAGCAGACAGACAGGGAAGGGCCGGACCGGGGAGCTGTTTTTT. This translates into CASRQTGKGRTGELFF.

The gene calls are TRBV5-6 and TRBJ1-2; a weak D match, TRBD1 (5 bases). Germline CDR1 reads SGHDT; CDR2 reads YYEEEE. This CDR3 contains 14 residues. Trimming pared 0 bases from V and 8 bases from J, leaving 14 bases between. The CDR3 is CASSLATRAAGYTF. The DNA of the CDR3 is TGTGCCAGCAGCTTGGCTACCAGGGCGGCCGGCTACACCTTC.

V gene TRBV6-5 combines with J gene TRBJ2-5; D not certain. Germline V gene sequence: CDR1 MNHEY, CDR2 SVGAGI. V lost 4 bases to trimming and J lost 5 bases, with 14 bases between them. The CDR3 consists of 14 residues. CDR3 bases: TGTGCCAGCAGTTTCTCGACACCCCGGGAGACCCAGTACTTC. Amino acids: CASSFSTPRETQYF.

The J gene is TRBJ1-1, the V gene TRBV19; no clear D. Trimming left V 6 bases short and J 3 bases short, with 17 bases between. Germline V gene sequence: CDR1 LNHDA, CDR2 SQIVND (reference sequence). The CDR3 runs to 15 residues. CDR3 sequence reads: CASSPLFKEDTEAFF. CDR3 DNA sequence: TGTGCCAGTAGCCCACTTTTCAAAGAGGACACTGAAGCTTTCTTT.

This clone came up once. The chain employs TRBV3-1 (or the pseudogene TRBV3-2) and TRBJ2-7, with D tentatively TRBD2 (6 bases). CDR1 is LGHDT and CDR2 is YNNKEL in the germline V gene (reference sequence). The ends were cut back, 4 bases at V and 3 bases at J, with 16 bases in the middle. This CDR3 has 15 residues. DNA for the CDR3: TGTGCCAGCAGCCTGCGACTAGATTATATCTACGAGCAGTACTTC. Translating it yields CASSLRLDYIYEQYF.

The chain uses TRBV5-4 and TRBJ2-7; D perhaps matches TRBD2 (6 bases). The CDR3 has 15 amino acids. Trimming took 2 bases from V and 4 from J, leaving 16 bases between them. Germline CDR1 SGHNT, CDR2 YYREEE (reference sequence). Here the CDR3 reads CASSFGDPRGYEQYF. DNA for the CDR3: TGTGCCAGCAGCTTTGGGGACCCCCGGGGGTACGAGCAGTACTTC. The full variable domain, its missing parts supplied by reference TRBV5-4 and TRBJ2-7, is ETGVTQSPTHLIKTRGQQVTLRCSSQSGHNTVSWYQQALGQGPQFIFQYYREEENGRGNFPPRFSGLQFPNYSSELNVNALELDDSALYLCASSFGDPRGYEQYFGPGTRLTVT.

V and J are TRBV5-1 and TRBJ2-1; D might be TRBD2 (7 bases). V lost 4 bases, J lost 7 bases, and 15 bases lay in between. The CDR3 runs 14 residues. Germline lookup yields CDR1 SGHRS and CDR2 YFSETQ. The CDR3 is CASSPGGGANEQFF. The CDR3 DNA follows: TGCGCCAGCAGCCCTGGAGGGGGGGCAAATGAGCAGTTCTTC.

The J gene is TRBJ1-2, the V gene TRBV7-9; D gene uncertain. The CDR3 runs to 14 residues. The germline V and J ends were trimmed by 5 bases and 4 bases, with 14 bases remaining between them. The germline V gene has CDR1 SEHNR and CDR2 FQNEAQ (reference sequence). The CDR3 loop is CASSPENLGYGYTF. The DNA for the CDR3 is TGTGCCAGCAGCCCGGAGAACTTAGGCTATGGCTACACCTTC.

This rearrangement joins TRBV5-1 to TRBJ2-7, with D perhaps matching TRBD2 (5 bases). The CDR3 runs to 16 residues. The germline V gene has CDR1 SGHRS and CDR2 YFSETQ. V was cut by 0 bases and J by 3 bases, with 16 bases left in between. CDR3 bases: TGCGCCAGCAGCTTGGGCCGGACGGGCGAGGGCTACGAGCAGTACTTC. It yields the protein CASSLGRTGEGYEQYF.

The rearrangement joins TRBV5-1 to TRBJ2-5; D call uncertain. V lost 4 bases to trimming and J lost 3 bases, with 4 bases between them. The CDR3 loop spans 11 amino acids. The germline V gene encodes CDR1 SGHRS and CDR2 YFSETQ. Here the CDR3 DNA reads TGCGCCAGCAGCCCGGAAGAGACCCAGTACTTC. This gives the protein CASSPEETQYF. The variable domain in full, with the rest retrieved from reference TRBV5-1 and TRBJ2-5, is KAGVTQTPRYLIKTRGQQVTLSCSPISGHRSVSWYQQTPGQGLQFLFEYFSETQRNKGNFPGRFSGRQFSNSRSEMNVSTLELGDSALYLCASSPEETQYFGPGTRLLVL.

This chain joins TRBV5-4 and TRBJ1-1; D gene unclear. V dropped 0 bases and J dropped 3 bases, with 12 bases sitting between them. The CDR3 spans 15 residues. CDR1 is SGHNT and CDR2 is YYREEE in the germline V gene (reference sequence). CDR3 region: CASSLATAKYTEAFF. CDR3 DNA: TGTGCCAGCAGCTTGGCCACAGCTAAATACACTGAAGCTTTCTTT.

The chain carries TRBV2 and TRBJ2-5; 8 positions agree with TRBD2. Germline V gene sequence: CDR1 SNHLY, CDR2 FYNNEI. This CDR3 spans 14 amino acids. Trimming removed 7 bases from V and 1 base from J; junction bases left unmatched: 5. CDR3 sequence reads: CASNRGGPQETQYF. The CDR3 coding sequence is TGTGCCAGCAACCGGGGGGGGCCCCAAGAGACCCAGTACTTC.

The V gene is TRBV19, the J gene TRBJ2-2, with TRBD1 matching over 9 bases. Germline V gene lookup returns CDR1 LNHDA and CDR2 SQIVND (reference sequence). Unmatched junction bases numbered 4, after V lost 5 bases and J lost 0 bases. The CDR3 has 16 amino acids. CDR3 in amino acids: CASSPDRGANTGELFF. The CDR3 DNA reads as TGTGCCAGTAGTCCTGACAGGGGGGCGAACACCGGGGAGCTGTTTTTT.

This chain connects TRBV6-6 to TRBJ1-3; 9 bases match TRBD1. Germline-derived CDR1 and CDR2 are MNHNY and SVGAGI (reference sequence). This CDR3 spans 15 amino acids. The V and J ends lost 6 bases and 0 bases, in that order; junction bases with no gene match: 3. CDR3 residues: CASSGTGYSGNTIYF. CDR3 DNA sequence: TGTGCCAGCAGCGGGACAGGGTACTCTGGAAACACCATATATTTT.